A selection of T cell receptor beta chains follows, all from one sample in a study of T cells in Graves' hyperthyroidism and ophthalmopathy. MiXCR, applied by TCRdb to the multiplex PCR reads, yields one record per CDR3 protein. In the table there are 400,000 to 500,000 distinct CDR3 sequences, around 15% of which are singletons. The source material was blood. The receptors derive from a man between 18 and 35 years old with Graves' ophthalmopathy. The CDR3 runs from the conserved cysteine through the conserved F or W. The D gene is left open where the match is weak. Clone sizes are given selectively: once, few, many, or a class where the clone is expanded.

j_call	d_call	v_call	clone_size	cdr3_nt	cdr3_aa
TRBJ2-2	TRBD2	TRBV29-1	-	TGCAGCGTTGTAGCGGGAGTAGGCACCGGGGAGCTGTTTTTT	CSVVAGVGTGELFF
TRBJ2-7	TRBD1	TRBV2	-	TGTGCCAGCACCGGACAGGGCCACGAGCAGTACTTC	CASTGQGHEQYF
TRBJ2-2	-	TRBV20-1	many	TGCAGTACGCGGGGGCCCCGCACCGGGGAGCTGTTTTTT	CSTRGPRTGELFF
TRBJ2-3	TRBD2	TRBV27	many	TGTGCCAGTATTAATAGCGGGCCAGGCACAGATACGCAGTATTTT	CASINSGPGTDTQYF
TRBJ1-5	TRBD1	TRBV10-3	-	TGTGCCAGCTGGACAGGGGAGGGCAATCAGCCCCAGCATTTT	CASWTGEGNQPQHF
TRBJ1-4	TRBD1	TRBV2	many	TGTGCCAGCAGTGACGGACAGGCAAATGAAAAACTGTTTTTT	CASSDGQANEKLFF
TRBJ2-7	-	TRBV30	few	TGTGCCTGGAGCCTTAGCAGGGCCACCTACGAGCAGTACTTC	CAWSLSRATYEQYF
TRBJ1-4	TRBD1	TRBV6-1	many	TGTGCCAGCAGTGTACAGGGGGCAGGGGAAAAACTGTTTTTT	CASSVQGAGEKLFF
TRBJ1-2	-	TRBV4-1	many	TGCGCCAGCAGCCAAGAATGGGGGGGCGGCTACACCTTC	CASSQEWGGGYTF
TRBJ2-3	-	TRBV20-1	many	TGCAGTGCTCCGGTCAGGGAACAGGGTGGAGATACGCAGTATTTT	CSAPVREQGGDTQYF
TRBJ2-1	-	TRBV20-1	many	TGCAGTGCTAGTGGGGGTAGCAAATACAATGAGCAGTTCTTC	CSASGGSKYNEQFF
TRBJ2-3	-	TRBV20-1	many	TGCAGTGCTAGAGATATAAGCACAGATACGCAGTATTTT	CSARDISTDTQYF
TRBJ2-3	TRBD1	TRBV6-1	many	TGTGCCAGCAGTCCGGGACAGGGGGCAGATACGCAGTATTTT	CASSPGQGADTQYF
TRBJ2-5	TRBD1	TRBV12-5	many	TGTGCTAGTGGTTCCTCCGGGACAGGGTGGGAAGAGACCCAGTACTTC	CASGSSGTGWEETQYF